This entry lists 22 T cell receptor beta chains sequenced from one sample in a study of cytomegalovirus exposure and HLA in healthy donors (dated by TCRdb to 2016 to 2017). The library was produced with the immunoSEQ multiplex PCR assay. For the multiplex PCR, a mixture combining 60 forward primers for TCR Vbeta segments and 13 reverse primers for TCR Jbeta segments was used. TCRdb limited this immuneACCESS table to in-frame rearrangements with V and J called. A share of clones is missing; checked studies link under half to unresolved V genes, and the rest is unexplained. This sample is represented by some 150,000 clones; roughly 83% of them were singletons. The ten largest account for approximately 8% of the sample. The material sequenced was PBMCs. The receptor set was obtained from a man aged 25-45 years in good health and CMV-seropositive.

Only one count was recorded for this clone. The chain has TRBV11-2 and TRBJ1-6; D may be TRBD1 (5 bases). CDR3 length: 15 amino acids. Germline CDR1 reads SGHAT; CDR2 reads FQNNGV. V lost 2 bases and J lost 10, with 15 bases in between. The CDR3 nucleotides are TGTGCCAGCAGCTTAAATCTCAGGGTAGGGTCACCCCTCCACTTT. Translating gives CASSLNLRVGSPLHF.

CDR3 residues: CSESGQTNEQFF. The CDR3, as DNA: TGCAGCGAGTCAGGGCAGACGAATGAGCAGTTCTTC. This chain links TRBV29-1 with TRBJ2-1; weak D call: TRBD1 (5 bases). V shed 7 bases and J shed 7 bases, with 14 bases lying between them. Germline CDR1 SQVTM, CDR2 ANQGSEA. The CDR3 length is 12 residues.

The rearrangement joins TRBV19 to TRBJ2-6; tentative D call: TRBD2 (5 bases). V was shortened by 2 bases and J by 0 bases, with 5 bases between the two germline ends. Germline CDR1 reads LNHDA; CDR2 reads SQIVND (reference sequence). The CDR3 has 15 amino acids. CDR3 region: CASSIRGSGANVLTF. The CDR3 DNA reads TGTGCCAGTAGTATACGGGGCTCTGGGGCCAACGTCCTGACTTTC.

This chain uses TRBV7-9 with TRBJ1-2, with 10 positions matching TRBD1. CDR1 is SEHNR, CDR2 FQNEAQ, per germline (reference sequence). The trim removed 5 bases at V and 2 bases at J, leaving 2 bases unmatched. The CDR3 totals 14 residues. CDR3 nucleotides: TGTGCCAGCAGCAGGGACAGGGGCAACTATGGCTACACCTTC. Its translation is CASSRDRGNYGYTF.

The chain carries TRBV29-1 and TRBJ2-5, with 7 positions matching TRBD2. V shed 7 bases and J 0 bases; nucleotides not matched to a gene: 11. Germline lookup yields CDR1 SQVTM and CDR2 ANQGSEA. The CDR3 has 15 residues. CDR3: CSGSAGLLYQETQYF. Written as DNA, the CDR3 is TGCAGCGGTTCAGCGGGATTACTGTACCAAGAGACCCAGTACTTC.

J is TRBJ2-5 and V is TRBV12-5; TRBD2 matches at 13 bases. Unmatched junction bases numbered 3, after V lost 1 base and J lost 1 base. CDR1 is LGHNT and CDR2 is FRNRAP in the germline V gene. This CDR3 spans 17 amino acids. In DNA form, the CDR3 reads TGTGCTAGTGGTTTGGGCCGACTAGCGGGGGGCCAAGAGACCCAGTACTTC. Protein product: CASGLGRLAGGQETQYF.

The rearrangement joins TRBV5-1 to TRBJ2-7; no clear D gene. Trimming removed 1 base at V and 5 bases at J, with 13 bases between. This CDR3 has 14 amino acids. Germline V gene sequence: CDR1 SGHRS, CDR2 YFSETQ. CDR3 coding DNA: TGCGCCAGCAGCTTGTGGTCAGATCGGGACGAGCAGTACTTC. Translated: CASSLWSDRDEQYF.

The chain couples TRBV29-1 to TRBJ2-3; tentative D call: TRBD2 (6 bases). The length of the CDR3 is 13 residues. Germline V gives CDR1 SQVTM, CDR2 ANQGSEA. V lost 7 bases and J 4 bases, leaving 15 bases between the germline ends. Here the CDR3 reads CSASEGVADTQYF. The CDR3 bases are TGCAGCGCTTCGGAGGGAGTCGCAGATACGCAGTATTTT.

This chain connects TRBV30 to TRBJ2-2, with D perhaps TRBD2 (5 bases). The CDR3 consists of 16 residues. CDR1 is GTSNPN, CDR2 SVGIG, per germline (reference sequence). V dropped 4 bases and J dropped 3 bases, with 18 bases sitting between them. CDR3 bases: TGTGCCTGGACGGGGTCCCACACGGGCTACACCGGGGAGCTGTTTTTT. It encodes CAWTGSHTGYTGELFF.

The chain combines TRBV7-2 with TRBJ2-5, with a tentative D call TRBD2 (5 bases). The CDR3 is made up of 14 amino acids. Germline V gene lookup returns CDR1 SGHTA and CDR2 FQGNSA. V dropped 6 bases and J dropped 2 bases, with 13 bases sitting between them. CDR3 sequence reads: CASSFRTLQETQYF. The DNA of the CDR3 is TGTGCCAGCAGTTTCCGGACTTTGCAAGAGACCCAGTACTTC.

This clone was detected only once. The chain couples TRBV10-1 to TRBJ2-1, with D maybe TRBD2 (6 bases). With 2 bases removed from V and 1 base from J, the gap between germline ends came to 12 bases. From germline, CDR1 is WNHNN and CDR2 SYGVQD (reference sequence). This CDR3 region has 16 residues. CDR3 sequence (DNA): TGCGCCAGCAGTGAGCTCCGGGCGGGATCCTACAATGAGCAGTTCTTC. Translation: CASSELRAGSYNEQFF.

This clone was counted between two and nine times. This chain joins TRBV19 and TRBJ1-1; the D is unclear. Germline V lookup: CDR1 LNHDA, CDR2 SQIVND (reference sequence). Deletions cut 1 base from V and 1 base from J, with 10 bases between. This CDR3 is built from 15 residues. The CDR3 region has the DNA TGTGCCAGTAGTATAGGCAAAGCCCCGAACACTGAAGCTTTCTTT. Amino acids: CASSIGKAPNTEAFF.

This sequence joins TRBV7-6 and TRBJ2-7; 9 bases line up with TRBD1. The CDR3 consists of 14 residues. Trimming took 5 bases from V and 7 from J; bases not matched to a gene: 9. CDR1 is SGHVS and CDR2 is FNYEAQ in the germline V gene. CDR3 coding DNA: TGTGCCAGCAGCCAAGGGACAGGGCCCTGGGAGCAGTACTTC. The encoded protein is CASSQGTGPWEQYF.

The rearrangement joins TRBV6-6 to TRBJ1-2; 7 bases fit TRBD1. J gave up 7 bases and V 5 bases, and 7 bases lay outside the gene matches. CDR3 length: 13 amino acids. Germline V gene data show CDR1 as MNHNY and CDR2 as SVGAGI (reference sequence). The CDR3 protein is CASSLRQGGGYTF. CDR3 nucleotides: TGTGCCAGCAGTCTTCGACAGGGAGGTGGCTACACCTTC.

The chain couples TRBV5-1 to TRBJ2-7; no clear D gene. Germline V gene sequence: CDR1 SGHRS, CDR2 YFSETQ. Trimming cost V 1 base and J 1 base, with 9 bases left between them. This CDR3 is built from 14 residues. CDR3 in amino acids: CASSLMPESYEQYF. The DNA of the CDR3 is TGCGCCAGCAGCTTGATGCCAGAATCCTACGAGCAGTACTTC. The whole variable domain, filled in from reference TRBV5-1 and TRBJ2-7, reads KAGVTQTPRYLIKTRGQQVTLSCSPISGHRSVSWYQQTPGQGLQFLFEYFSETQRNKGNFPGRFSGRQFSNSRSEMNVSTLELGDSALYLCASSLMPESYEQYFGPGTRLTVT.

The rearrangement uses TRBV9 and TRBJ1-5; D call uncertain. The V end lost 3 bases, the J end lost 7 bases, and 11 bases lay between the germline ends. CDR1 and CDR2 (germline): SGDLS, YYNGEE. This CDR3 is 13 amino acids long. This CDR3 reads CASSGGGFQPQHF. In DNA form, the CDR3 reads TGTGCCAGCAGCGGGGGAGGATTCCAGCCCCAGCATTTT.

The chain employs TRBV6-5 and TRBJ2-7; 7 nucleotides agree with TRBD1. This CDR3 contains 14 residues. Germline trimming cut 1 base from V and 5 bases from J; bases unmatched to any gene: 5. Germline CDR1 MNHEY, CDR2 SVGAGI. CDR3 sequence (DNA): TGTGCCAGCAGTTACTACGGGGACAGTGACGAGCAGTACTTC. Its protein is CASSYYGDSDEQYF.

The CDR3 protein is CASSREDRGSLETQYF. The CDR3 DNA follows: TGTGCCAGCAGCCGAGAGGACAGGGGGAGTCTAGAGACCCAGTACTTC. The V gene is TRBV5-5, the J gene TRBJ2-5; 10 positions match TRBD1. Trimming cost V 4 bases and J 4 bases; bases outside gene matches: 10. CDR3 length: 16 residues. The germline gives CDR1 SGHKS, CDR2 YYEKEE (reference sequence).

J is TRBJ2-3 and V is TRBV30; a possible D gene is TRBD2 (7 bases). The CDR3 has 17 amino acids. Germline CDR1 reads GTSNPN; CDR2 reads SVGIG (reference sequence). V lost 0 bases, J lost 7 bases, and 23 bases lay in between. The CDR3 reads CAWSVRGRASGKNTQYF. The CDR3 DNA reads as TGTGCCTGGAGTGTACGGGGGCGGGCTAGCGGTAAGAATACGCAGTATTTT.

A few counts support this clone. The chain couples TRBV7-2 to TRBJ1-1; no firm D call. The CDR3 sequence is 15 residues long. CDR1 and CDR2 from the germline V gene are SGHTA and FQGNSA. V lost 3 bases, J lost 4 bases, and 15 bases lay in between. The CDR3 spells CASSFHPLGGTEAFF. In DNA form, the CDR3 reads TGTGCCAGCAGCTTCCACCCCCTAGGAGGCACTGAAGCTTTCTTT.

The V call is TRBV4-2, the J call TRBJ1-2; D unresolved. The CDR3 extends over 14 amino acids. Trimming pared 0 bases from V and 3 bases from J, leaving 8 bases between. In germline, CDR1 is LGHNA, CDR2 YNFKEQ. DNA for the CDR3: TGTGCCAGCAGCCAAGATTCCACAGACTATGGCTACACCTTC. Protein: CASSQDSTDYGYTF.

V is TRBV30 and J is TRBJ2-7, with 9 positions matching TRBD1. The CDR3 is 14 residues long. V lost 4 bases to trimming and J lost 2 bases; unmatched junction nucleotides: 6. Germline V gives CDR1 GTSNPN, CDR2 SVGIG (reference sequence). In DNA form, the CDR3 reads TGTGCCTGGACAAGGGACAGGGCGGCCTACGAGCAGTACTTC. It is translated as CAWTRDRAAYEQYF. The complete variable domain, with remaining parts taken from reference TRBV30 and TRBJ2-7, reads SQTIHQWPATLVQPVGSPLSLECTVEGTSNPNLYWYRQAAGRGLQLLFYSVGIGQISSEVPQNLSASRPQDRQFILSSKKLLLSDSGFYLCAWTRDRAAYEQYFGPGTRLTVT.